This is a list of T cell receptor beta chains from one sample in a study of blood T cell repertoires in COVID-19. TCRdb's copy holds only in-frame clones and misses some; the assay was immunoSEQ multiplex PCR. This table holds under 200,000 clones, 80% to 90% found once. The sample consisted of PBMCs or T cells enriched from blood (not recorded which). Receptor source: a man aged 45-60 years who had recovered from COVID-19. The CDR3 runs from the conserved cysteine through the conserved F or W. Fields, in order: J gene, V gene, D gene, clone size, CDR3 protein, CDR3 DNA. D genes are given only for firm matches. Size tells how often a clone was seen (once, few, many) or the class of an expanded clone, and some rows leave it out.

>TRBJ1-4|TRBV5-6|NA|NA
CASSLAAGGEKLFF
TGTGCCAGCAGCTTGGCGGCCGGAGGTGAAAAACTGTTTTTT
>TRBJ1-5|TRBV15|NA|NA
CATSRDREEPQHF
TGTGCCACCAGCAGAGATCGGGAGGAGCCCCAGCATTTT
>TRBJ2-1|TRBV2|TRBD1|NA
CASSPRTGGSDEQFF
TGTGCCAGCAGCCCCAGGACAGGGGGAAGCGATGAGCAGTTCTTC
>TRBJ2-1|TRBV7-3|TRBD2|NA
CASSDNRLAGDNEQFF
TGTGCCAGCAGCGATAACAGACTAGCGGGGGACAATGAGCAGTTCTTC
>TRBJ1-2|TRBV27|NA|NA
CASSPRLDGYTF
TGTGCCAGCAGTCCACGGTTAGATGGCTACACCTTC
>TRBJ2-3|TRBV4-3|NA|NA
CASSQVPGGRTSTDTQYF
TGCGCCAGCAGCCAAGTTCCCGGCGGAAGAACTAGCACAGATACGCAGTATTTT
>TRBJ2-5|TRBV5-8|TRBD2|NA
CASSPGTRMETQYF
TGTGCCAGCAGCCCCGGGACTAGGATGGAGACCCAGTACTTC
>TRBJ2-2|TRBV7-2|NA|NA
CASSARIRTGELFF
TGTGCCAGCAGCGCCAGGATCCGCACCGGGGAGCTGTTTTTT
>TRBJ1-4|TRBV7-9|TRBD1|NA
CASSWTTGVINEKLFF
TGTGCCAGCAGTTGGACTACAGGGGTAATTAATGAAAAACTGTTTTTT
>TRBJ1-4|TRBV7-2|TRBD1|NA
CASSPSTGGGEKLFF
TGTGCCAGCAGCCCTAGCACAGGGGGAGGTGAAAAACTGTTTTTT
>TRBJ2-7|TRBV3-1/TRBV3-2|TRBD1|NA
CASSQRRDRIYEQYF
TGTGCCAGCAGCCAAAGAAGGGACAGGATCTACGAGCAGTACTTC
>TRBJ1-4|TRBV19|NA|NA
CASTPDRFRGLRNEKLFF
TGTGCCAGTACCCCCGATAGGTTCCGAGGGTTGCGGAATGAAAAACTGTTTTTT
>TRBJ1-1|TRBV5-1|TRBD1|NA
CASSLTGGAVNTEAFF
TGCGCCAGCAGCTTGACAGGGGGCGCGGTTAACACTGAAGCTTTCTTT
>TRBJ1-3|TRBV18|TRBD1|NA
CASSPLPVGQGAENTIYF
TGTGCCAGCTCACCACTCCCTGTCGGACAGGGGGCTGAAAACACCATATATTTT
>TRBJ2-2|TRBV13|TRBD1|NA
CASSHRYRGVAGELFF
TGTGCCAGCAGCCACCGCTACAGGGGAGTTGCCGGGGAGCTGTTTTTT
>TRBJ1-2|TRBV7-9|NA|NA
CASSGGGGYTF
TGTGCCAGCAGCGGCGGTGGAGGCTACACCTTC
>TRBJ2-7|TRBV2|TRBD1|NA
CATTWTGGYEQYF
TGTGCCACTACCTGGACAGGTGGCTACGAGCAGTACTTC
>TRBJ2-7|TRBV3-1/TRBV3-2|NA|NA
CASSPYRGYEQYF
TGTGCCAGCAGCCCCTATAGGGGGTACGAGCAGTACTTC
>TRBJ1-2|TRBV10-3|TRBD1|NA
CAISGGQGVYGYTF
TGTGCCATCAGTGGGGGACAGGGTGTCTATGGCTACACCTTC
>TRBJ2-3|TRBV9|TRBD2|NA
CASSPGKGGGGAWDTQYF
TGTGCCAGCAGCCCCGGGAAAGGTGGCGGGGGGGCATGGGATACGCAGTATTTT
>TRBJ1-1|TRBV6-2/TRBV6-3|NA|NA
CASSKGTEAFF
TGTGCCAGCAGTAAAGGGACAGAAGCTTTCTTT
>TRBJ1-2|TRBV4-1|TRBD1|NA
CASSQAGQGIYGYTF
TGCGCCAGCAGCCAAGCCGGACAGGGAATCTATGGCTACACCTTC
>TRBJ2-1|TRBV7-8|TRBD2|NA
CASSPRTSGGARWNEQFF
TGTGCCAGCAGCCCCCGGACTAGCGGGGGGGCTCGGTGGAATGAGCAGTTCTTC
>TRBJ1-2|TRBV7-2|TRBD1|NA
CASSSQGGSYGYTF
TGTGCCAGCAGCTCTCAGGGGGGTAGCTATGGCTACACCTTC
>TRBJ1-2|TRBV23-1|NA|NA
CASSQQGRSYGYTF
TGCGCCAGCAGTCAACAGGGAAGGAGCTATGGCTACACCTTC
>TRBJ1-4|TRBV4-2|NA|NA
CASSPKGGINEKLFF
TGTGCCAGCAGCCCTAAGGGGGGGATTAATGAAAAACTGTTTTTT
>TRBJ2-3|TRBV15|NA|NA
CATSRGTATSTDTQYF
TGTGCCACCAGCAGAGGGACAGCTACTAGCACAGATACGCAGTATTTT
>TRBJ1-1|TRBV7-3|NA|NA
CASSSQGSNTEAFF
TGTGCCAGCAGTTCCCAGGGCTCGAACACTGAAGCTTTCTTT
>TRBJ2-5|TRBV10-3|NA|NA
CAVRGQNQETQYF
TGTGCCGTCAGGGGACAAAACCAAGAGACCCAGTACTTC
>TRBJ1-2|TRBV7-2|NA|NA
CASSSWGTANYGYTF
TGTGCCAGCAGCTCGTGGGGGACTGCTAACTATGGCTACACCTTC
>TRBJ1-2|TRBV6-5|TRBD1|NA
CASSKDRVRYGYTF
TGTGCCAGCAGTAAGGACAGGGTCCGCTATGGCTACACCTTC
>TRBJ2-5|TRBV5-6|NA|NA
CASSLRGETQYF
TGTGCCAGCAGCTTGCGGGGAGAGACCCAGTACTTC
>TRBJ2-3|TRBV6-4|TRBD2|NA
CASSDTSGGADTQYF
TGTGCCAGCAGTGACACTAGCGGGGGGGCCGATACGCAGTATTTT
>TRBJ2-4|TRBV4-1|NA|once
CASSQPTSGTNKNIQYF
TGCGCCAGCAGCCAGCCCACCTCCGGGACAAACAAAAACATTCAGTACTTC
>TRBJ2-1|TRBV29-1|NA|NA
CSVAYRSGRHYNEQFF
TGCAGCGTTGCCTACCGGAGCGGCAGACACTACAATGAGCAGTTCTTC
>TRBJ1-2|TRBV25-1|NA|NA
CASTPTGTYGYTF
TGTGCCAGCACCCCGACAGGAACATATGGCTACACCTTC
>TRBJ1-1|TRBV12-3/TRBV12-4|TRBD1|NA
CASSPFRDSEAFF
TGTGCCAGCAGTCCATTCCGGGACAGTGAAGCTTTCTTT
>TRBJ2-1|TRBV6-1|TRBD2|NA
CASSAAGAGEFNEQFF
TGTGCCAGCAGTGCCGCGGGAGCGGGGGAATTCAATGAGCAGTTCTTC
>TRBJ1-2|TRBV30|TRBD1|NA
CAWRTGNKGYTF
TGTGCCTGGCGGACAGGAAATAAAGGCTACACCTTC
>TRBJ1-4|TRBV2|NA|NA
CASRGARQGPNEKLFF
TGTGCCAGCAGGGGGGCTCGGCAGGGACCTAATGAAAAACTGTTTTTT
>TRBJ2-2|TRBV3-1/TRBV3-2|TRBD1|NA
CASSRTGAGELFF
TGTGCCAGCAGCCGGACAGGGGCCGGGGAGCTGTTTTTT
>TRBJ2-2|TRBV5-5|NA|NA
CASSWRFEGGELFF
TGTGCCAGCAGCTGGAGGTTTGAGGGCGGGGAGCTGTTTTTT
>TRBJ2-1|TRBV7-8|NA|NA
CASSHRTSYNEQFF
TGTGCCAGCAGCCATCGGACTTCCTACAATGAGCAGTTCTTC